The source of this T cell receptor beta chain is a study of identical twins. The CDR3 consists of 14 residues. Germline CDR1 DFQATT, CDR2 SNEGSKA (reference sequence). V trimming: 6 bases; J trimming: 3 bases; junction bases outside the gene matches: 9. TCRdb fed the 5' RACE reads into MiXCR, producing one record per CDR3 protein. Of about 530,000 distinct CDR3 sequences listed, approximately 16% are singletons. This clonotype was seen only a few times. These data also featured in a second study, about yellow fever vaccine responses in identical twins.

The chain couples TRBV20-1 to TRBJ1-2, with TRBD1 identical over 8 bases. This sequence was found in a woman younger than 30 in good health. The sequenced sample consisted of CD4+ T cells sorted from blood. The CDR3 DNA follows: TGCAGTGCGAGGCGACAGGGGCATGACTATGGCTACACCTTC. Encoded protein: CSARRQGHDYGYTF.